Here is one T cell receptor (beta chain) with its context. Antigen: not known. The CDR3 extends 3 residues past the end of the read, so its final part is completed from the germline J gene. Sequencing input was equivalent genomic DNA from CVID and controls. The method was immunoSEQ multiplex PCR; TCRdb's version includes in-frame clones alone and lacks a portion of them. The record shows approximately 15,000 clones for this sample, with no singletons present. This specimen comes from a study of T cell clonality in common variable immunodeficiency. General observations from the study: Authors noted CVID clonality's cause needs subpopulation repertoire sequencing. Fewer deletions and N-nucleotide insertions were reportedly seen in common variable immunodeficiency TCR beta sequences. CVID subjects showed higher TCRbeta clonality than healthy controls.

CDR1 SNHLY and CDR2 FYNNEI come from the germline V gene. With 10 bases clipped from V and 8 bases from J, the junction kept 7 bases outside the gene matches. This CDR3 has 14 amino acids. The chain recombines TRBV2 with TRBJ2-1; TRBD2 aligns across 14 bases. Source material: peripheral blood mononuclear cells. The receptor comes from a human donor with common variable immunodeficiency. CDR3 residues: CATPTSGRADEQFF. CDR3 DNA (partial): TGTGCCACCCCGACTAGCGGGAGGGCAGATGAG.